What follows are 24 T cell receptor beta chains derived from one specimen sequenced in a study of blood T cell repertoires in COVID-19. Generated by immunoSEQ multiplex PCR, the TCRdb table keeps only in-frame clones and is missing some. The sample shows around 200,000 clones, about 86% of them seen only once. Input material: peripheral blood. These receptors were taken from a man aged 25-40 years with active or convalescent COVID-19.

The chain joins TRBV30 to TRBJ1-5, with 8 bases lining up with TRBD1. The length of the CDR3 is 14 residues. Trimming cost V 4 bases and J 4 bases; bases outside gene matches: 6. Germline V gene lookup returns CDR1 GTSNPN and CDR2 SVGIG (reference sequence). The CDR3 region has the DNA TGTGCCTGGACCAGGACAGGGCCAAATCAGCCCCAGCATTTT. Translated: CAWTRTGPNQPQHF.

The chain links TRBV7-9 to TRBJ1-4; the match to TRBD1 covers 8 bases. V dropped 2 bases and J dropped 10; count of bases not matched to a gene: 6. The germline V gene has CDR1 SEHNR and CDR2 FQNEAQ (reference sequence). This CDR3 spans 14 amino acids. This CDR3 is CASSLLGQAAKLFF. CDR3 in DNA: TGTGCCAGCAGCTTACTGGGACAGGCGGCAAAACTGTTTTTT.

This clone appeared a few times. This chain joins TRBV30 and TRBJ1-5; TRBD1 is a possible D gene (6 bases). The CDR3 runs 12 residues. Germline V gene sequence: CDR1 GTSNPN, CDR2 SVGIG (reference sequence). The V gene lost 0 bases and the J gene lost 6 bases, with 6 bases spanning the gap. For the CDR3, the DNA is TGTGCCTGGAGTGTACAGGGTCAGCCCCAGCATTTT. Amino acids: CAWSVQGQPQHF. Full variable domain (missing parts from reference TRBV30 and TRBJ1-5): SQTIHQWPATLVQPVGSPLSLECTVEGTSNPNLYWYRQAAGRGLQLLFYSVGIGQISSEVPQNLSASRPQDRQFILSSKKLLLSDSGFYLCAWSVQGQPQHFGDGTRLSIL.

This clone was observed a few times. The rearrangement links TRBV6-2 or TRBV6-3 to TRBJ1-5; 12 positions match TRBD1. CDR1 is MNHEY and CDR2 is SVGEGT in the germline V gene. The CDR3 contains 15 residues. Trimming took 5 bases from V and 7 from J; bases not matched to a gene: 6. The CDR3 loop is CASSPGQGARQPQHF. Written as DNA, the CDR3 is TGTGCCAGCAGTCCGGGACAGGGGGCCCGACAGCCCCAGCATTTT.

The genes are TRBV30 and TRBJ1-2, with TRBD1 identical over 7 bases. There are 13 residues in the CDR3. The germline gives CDR1 GTSNPN, CDR2 SVGIG (reference sequence). The J segment lost 2 bases and the V segment lost 3 bases, leaving 3 bases of the junction unmatched. The CDR3 protein is CAWSLTGNYGYTF. CDR3 coding DNA: TGTGCCTGGAGCTTGACAGGGAACTATGGCTACACCTTC.

The chain links TRBV2 to TRBJ2-3, with TRBD2 identical over 9 bases. Germline CDR1 is SNHLY and CDR2 is FYNNEI. This CDR3 has 17 residues. J lost 0 bases, V lost 4 bases, and 8 bases had no gene match. This chain's CDR3 is CASSALRAGGSTDTQYF. Here the CDR3 DNA reads TGTGCCAGCAGTGCCCTGAGGGCGGGAGGGAGCACAGATACGCAGTATTTT.

The chain's CDR3 is CSATGLAGARNEQFF. DNA of the CDR3: TGCAGCGCTACGGGACTAGCGGGAGCTCGCAATGAGCAGTTCTTC. The V call is TRBV29-1, the J call TRBJ2-1, with 14 bases aligning to TRBD2. The CDR3 is 15 residues long. Unmatched junction bases numbered 8, after V lost 7 bases and J lost 6 bases. Germline-derived CDR1 and CDR2 are SQVTM and ANQGSEA.

The chain employs TRBV2 and TRBJ2-7; TRBD2 aligns across 11 bases. Germline CDR1 is SNHLY and CDR2 is FYNNEI. Losses at the gene ends were 5 bases for V and 1 base for J; bases not matched to a gene: 4. CDR3 size: 15 residues. The CDR3 spells CASSSGLAGSYEQYV. The CDR3, as DNA: TGTGCCAGCAGTTCCGGACTAGCGGGTTCCTACGAGCAGTACGTC.

The rearrangement uses TRBV3-1 (or the pseudogene TRBV3-2) and TRBJ2-1; D is perhaps TRBD1 (6 bases). The CDR3 loop spans 13 amino acids. The ends were cut back, 10 bases at V and 2 bases at J, with 12 bases in the middle. In germline, CDR1 is LGHDT, CDR2 YNNKEL (reference sequence). The CDR3 spells CATRTEPYNEQFF. As DNA, the CDR3 is TGTGCCACCCGGACAGAGCCCTACAATGAGCAGTTCTTC.

As for this clone: One junction end disagrees with the germline gene, perhaps due to a read error. J is TRBJ2-5 and V is TRBV7-7; weak D call: TRBD1 (6 bases). The CDR3 spans 13 residues. Germline loops: CDR1 SSHAT, CDR2 FNYEAQ (reference sequence). CDR3 amino acids: CASSLEDEGAQYF. The CDR3 DNA sequence: TGTGCTAGCAGCTTAGAGGACGAGGGGGCCCAGTACTTC.

Only a few counts were recorded for this clone. The rearrangement uses TRBV13 and TRBJ2-5, with 8 positions matching TRBD2. This CDR3 region has 17 residues. Germline loops: CDR1 PRHDT, CDR2 FYEKMQ (reference sequence). The V gene end was trimmed by 5 bases and the J gene end by 2 bases; junction bases not matched to a gene: 13. The CDR3 DNA sequence: TGTGCCAGCAGCCCCCCGACTAGCGAAGAGAGACAAGAGACCCAGTACTTC. Translated: CASSPPTSEERQETQYF.

This clone has only one observation. Other DNA sequences in this sample translate to the same CDR3. CDR3 bases: TGTGCCAGCTCACCGGGCGCCAATCAGCCCCAGCATTTT. Residues: CASSPGANQPQHF. The chain couples TRBV18 to TRBJ1-5; D not certain. The CDR3 runs to 13 residues. Germline V CDR1 and CDR2: KGHSH, LQKENI. V shed 3 bases and J shed 3 bases, with 6 bases lying between them.

The CDR3 nucleotides are TGTGCCAGCAGTGGTACCCGGAGGACGCGCAATCAGCCCCAGCATTTT. This sequence encodes CASSGTRRTRNQPQHF. The chain is built from TRBV2 and TRBJ1-5, with D uncertain. CDR1 is SNHLY, CDR2 FYNNEI, per germline. V lost 4 bases and J lost 2, with 15 bases in between. The CDR3 is 16 amino acids. The full variable domain, in which reference TRBV2 and TRBJ1-5 provide the parts outside the CDR3, is EPEVTQTPSHQVTQMGQEVILRCVPISNHLYFYWYRQILGQKVEFLVSFYNNEISEKSEIFDDQFSVERPDGSNFTLKIRSTKLEDSAMYFCASSGTRRTRNQPQHFGDGTRLSIL.

The CDR3 DNA is TGTGCCAGCACCGTGGCCGGAGTCGGTGAGCAGTTCTTC. Translation: CASTVAGVGEQFF. J is TRBJ2-1 and V is TRBV25-1; D gene uncertain. The V gene lost 7 bases and the J gene lost 9 bases, with 16 bases spanning the gap. The CDR3 has 13 amino acids. CDR1 is MGHDK, CDR2 SYGVNS, per germline.

The rearrangement joins TRBV5-1 to TRBJ1-1, with TRBD1 identical over 8 bases. V lost 5 bases, J lost 4 bases, and 7 bases stayed unmatched. The CDR3 length is 14 residues. The germline gives CDR1 SGHRS, CDR2 YFSETQ. The CDR3 protein is CASREDRVVTEAFF. CDR3 nucleotides: TGCGCCAGCAGGGAGGACAGGGTCGTCACTGAAGCTTTCTTT.

The rearrangement links TRBV7-9 to TRBJ2-7, with D unclear. The CDR3 consists of 15 residues. The V end was cut by 5 bases, the J end by 1 base, with 15 bases between. Germline CDR1 and CDR2: SEHNR and FQNEAQ (reference sequence). The CDR3 reads CASSPSPERSYEQYV. The CDR3 DNA reads as TGTGCCAGCAGCCCCTCTCCCGAACGGTCCTACGAGCAGTACGTC.

This rearrangement joins TRBV5-1 to TRBJ1-2; weak D call: TRBD1 (6 bases). Trimming cost V 4 bases and J 0 bases, with 13 bases left between them. This CDR3 comprises 15 residues. The germline V gene has CDR1 SGHRS and CDR2 YFSETQ. In DNA form, the CDR3 reads TGCGCCAGCAGCCCCGGACAGACTCCTAACTATGGCTACACCTTC. Translating it yields CASSPGQTPNYGYTF.

This clone was counted a few times. The CDR3 nucleotides read TGTGCCAGCAGTGAAGGTTGGGGCGGACAGGGGACGAACACTGAAGCTTTCTTT. Its translation: CASSEGWGGQGTNTEAFF. This chain joins TRBV2 and TRBJ1-1, with 9 bases aligning to TRBD1. Germline trimming cut 1 base from V and 1 base from J; bases unmatched to any gene: 10. This CDR3 comprises 18 residues. Germline V CDR1 and CDR2: SNHLY, FYNNEI.

The rearrangement joins TRBV9 to TRBJ1-2; 9 bases agree with TRBD1. The V and J ends lost 6 bases and 8 bases, in that order; junction bases with no gene match: 14. The CDR3 has 15 amino acids. Germline V gives CDR1 SGDLS, CDR2 YYNGEE. The CDR3 protein is CASTSAGGQGGGYTF. As DNA, the CDR3 is TGTGCCAGCACCTCGGCAGGGGGACAGGGTGGCGGCTACACCTTC.

V is TRBV7-9 and J is TRBJ1-1; 9 bases agree with TRBD1. Per the germline V gene, CDR1 is SEHNR and CDR2 is FQNEAQ (reference sequence). This CDR3 contains 17 residues. V lost 5 bases to trimming and J lost 0 bases; unmatched junction nucleotides: 10. As DNA, the CDR3 is TGTGCCAGCAGCCAAACGCTCGGGACAGGGATGAACACTGAAGCTTTCTTT. Residues: CASSQTLGTGMNTEAFF.

The rearrangement joins TRBV7-9 to TRBJ1-2, with a weak D call TRBD1 (5 bases). The CDR3 contains 15 residues. In germline, CDR1 is SEHNR, CDR2 FQNEAQ (reference sequence). Trimming took 5 bases from V and 1 from J, leaving 14 bases between them. The CDR3 region is CASSLSGRGNYGYTF. The CDR3 DNA is TGTGCCAGCAGCCTCTCGGGGAGGGGTAACTATGGCTACACCTTC.

V gene TRBV27 combines with J gene TRBJ1-1, with D perhaps TRBD1 (5 bases). CDR3 length: 14 amino acids. Germline lookup yields CDR1 MNHEY and CDR2 SMNVEV (reference sequence). Trimming left V 6 bases short and J 1 base short, with 12 bases between. CDR3 bases: TGTGCCAGCAGCCGATCCGGGGGGAACACTGAAGCTTTCTTT. Its protein is CASSRSGGNTEAFF.

This chain joins TRBV5-1 and TRBJ2-3; the match to TRBD2 covers 7 bases. The CDR3 extends over 17 amino acids. The V and J ends lost 0 bases and 2 bases, in that order; junction bases with no gene match: 9. Germline V CDR1 and CDR2: SGHRS, YFSETQ. CDR3 sequence: CASSLDDGGTFTDTQYF. The DNA for the CDR3 is TGCGCCAGCAGCTTGGACGACGGGGGGACCTTCACAGATACGCAGTATTTT.

V and J are TRBV10-2 and TRBJ1-5; TRBD1 agrees at 7 bases. The trim removed 7 bases at V and 7 bases at J, leaving 10 bases unmatched. The germline V gene has CDR1 WSHSY and CDR2 SAAADI. The CDR3 spans 14 residues. CDR3 region: CASTPTGARQPQHF. In nucleotides, the CDR3 is TGCGCCAGCACTCCTACAGGGGCCCGGCAGCCCCAGCATTTT.